These 7 T cell receptor beta chains originate from one sample sequenced in a study of human T cells and chemical hapten exposure. TCRdb independently ran MiXCR on the RACE reads; one entry per CDR3 protein. This sample has 380,000 or so distinct CDR3 sequences, with 4.8% found just once. As for time point: patch test 1, 2 weeks after DPC sensitization. Specified treatment: therapeutic diphenylcyclopropenone sensitization with weekly scalp DPC. This material consisted of whole blood, taken in connection with sensitization to the hapten diphenylcyclopropenone (DPC). These receptors all come from a woman in her 50s with alopecia areata. Some clones in this sample may be carry-over from other donors' samples.

The CDR3 loop reads CASSRGPRNEKLFF. CDR3 nucleotides: TGTGCCAGCAGTAGGGGACCGCGGAATGAAAAACTGTTTTTT. V is TRBV27 and J is TRBJ1-4, with D possibly matching TRBD1 (5 bases). CDR1 is MNHEY and CDR2 is SMNVEV in the germline V gene (reference sequence). The CDR3 extends over 14 amino acids. Trimming removed 5 bases at V and 5 bases at J, with 12 bases between.

Many counts were recorded for this clonotype. V gene TRBV7-6 combines with J gene TRBJ2-7; D unresolved. The CDR3 runs to 14 residues. Trimming stripped 2 bases from V and 6 bases from J, with 14 bases between. Germline CDR1 reads SGHVS; CDR2 reads FNYEAQ. CDR3: CASSLSFAEPEQYF. The CDR3 nucleotides read TGTGCCAGCAGCTTATCTTTCGCGGAGCCCGAGCAGTACTTC.

This clonotype was seen repeatedly, ten times or more. The chain has TRBV6-6 and TRBJ1-1; the D is unclear. CDR1 and CDR2 (germline): MNHNY, SVGAGI (reference sequence). This CDR3 region has 14 residues. Trimming pared 0 bases from V and 4 bases from J, leaving 9 bases between. CDR3 bases: TGTGCCAGCAGTTACTCGAGGGAAGGCACTGAAGCTTTCTTT. Protein product: CASSYSREGTEAFF.

This clonotype was observed a handful of times. The chain couples TRBV7-9 to TRBJ2-5; D gene unclear. The CDR3 contains 12 residues. The germline V and J ends were trimmed by 6 bases and 3 bases, with 8 bases remaining between them. Germline lookup yields CDR1 SEHNR and CDR2 FQNEAQ (reference sequence). This CDR3 is CASRKWEETQYF. Here the CDR3 DNA reads TGTGCCAGCAGAAAATGGGAAGAGACCCAGTACTTC.

About this clonotype itself: Since a much larger clone is just one base distant, this may be a read error. As DNA, the CDR3 is TGCACCAGCAGCCCGGGGCGTAATTCACCCCTCCACTTT. This gives the protein CTSSPGRNSPLHF. The chain recombines TRBV4-3 with TRBJ1-6; tentative D call: TRBD1 (5 bases). CDR3 length equals 13 residues. Germline lookup yields CDR1 LGHNA and CDR2 YSLEER.

V and J are TRBV20-1 and TRBJ2-7, with a weak D call TRBD1 (5 bases). The length of the CDR3 is 15 residues. Trimming took off 0 bases at V and 3 bases at J, with 15 bases between the two ends. Germline assignment: CDR1 DFQATT and CDR2 SNEGSKA (reference sequence). The CDR3 coding sequence is TGCAGTGCTAGAGATAGGGGCCCTGCGGTCTACGAGCAGTACTTC. Translation gives CSARDRGPAVYEQYF.

This clonotype was counted ten times or more. The chain couples TRBV5-6 to TRBJ2-2, with 7 bases fitting TRBD2. V lost 1 base to trimming and J lost 7 bases; unmatched junction nucleotides: 4. Germline CDR1 SGHDT, CDR2 YYEEEE. This CDR3 region has 14 residues. For the CDR3, the DNA is TGTGCCAGCAGCTTGCAAGCGGGAATCGGGGAGCTGTTTTTT. Protein: CASSLQAGIGELFF. Full variable domain (rest looked up from reference TRBV5-6 and TRBJ2-2): DAGVTQSPTHLIKTRGQQVTLRCSPKSGHDTVSWYQQALGQGPQFIFQYYEEEERQRGNFPDRFSGHQFPNYSSELNVNALLLGDSALYLCASSLQAGIGELFFGEGSRLTVL.